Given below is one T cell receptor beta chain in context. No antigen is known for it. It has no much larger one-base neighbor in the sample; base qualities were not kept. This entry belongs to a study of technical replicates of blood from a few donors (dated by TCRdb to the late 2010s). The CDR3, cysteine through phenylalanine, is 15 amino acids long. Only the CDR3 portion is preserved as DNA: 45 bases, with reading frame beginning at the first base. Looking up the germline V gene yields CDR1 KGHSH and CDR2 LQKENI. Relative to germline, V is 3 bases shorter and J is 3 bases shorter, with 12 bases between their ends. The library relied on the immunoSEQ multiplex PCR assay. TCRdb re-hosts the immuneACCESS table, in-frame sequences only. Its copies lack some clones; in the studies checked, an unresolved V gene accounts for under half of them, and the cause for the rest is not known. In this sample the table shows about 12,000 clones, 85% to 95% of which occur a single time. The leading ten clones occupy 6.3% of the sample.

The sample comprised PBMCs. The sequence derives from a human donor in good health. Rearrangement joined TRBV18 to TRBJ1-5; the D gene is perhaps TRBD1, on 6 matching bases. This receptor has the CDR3 CASSPSHRANQPQHF. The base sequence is TGTGCCAGCTCACCTTCCCACAGGGCCAATCAGCCCCAGCATTTT.